Listed below are T cell receptor beta chains from one sample, sequenced in a study of blood T cell repertoires in COVID-19. The data were produced by immunoSEQ multiplex PCR, yet TCRdb's version contains in-frame clones alone and is incomplete. The data contain some 200,000 clones, roughly 79% of them singletons. Sequencing input: peripheral blood. Receptors were obtained from a woman over 75 with COVID-19, enrolled during active disease. Each CDR3 is given with its conserved first and last residue. A D gene is named only where the DNA matches it firmly. Clone size is given for some rows only: seen once, a few or many times, or a class if the clone is expanded.

cdr3_aa: CASRISGDSNQPQHF
cdr3_nt: TGTGCCAGCAGGATTTCAGGGGATAGCAATCAGCCCCAGCATTTT
clone_size: few
d_call: .
v_call: TRBV2
j_call: TRBJ1-5

cdr3_aa: CASARQGPYGYTF
cdr3_nt: TGTGCCAGCGCGAGACAGGGACCCTATGGCTACACCTTC
clone_size: .
d_call: TRBD1
v_call: TRBV2
j_call: TRBJ1-2

cdr3_aa: CASSVRTGTTNEKLFF
cdr3_nt: TGTGCCAGCAGCGTCCGGACAGGGACAACTAATGAAAAACTGTTTTTT
clone_size: .
d_call: TRBD1
v_call: TRBV5-4
j_call: TRBJ1-4

cdr3_aa: CAWSPWGRTDYGYTF
cdr3_nt: TGTGCCTGGAGTCCATGGGGGCGGACTGACTATGGCTACACCTTC
clone_size: once
d_call: .
v_call: TRBV30
j_call: TRBJ1-2

cdr3_aa: CASRLQGTGELFF
cdr3_nt: TGCGCCAGCAGACTACAGGGGACCGGGGAGCTGTTTTTT
clone_size: .
d_call: TRBD1
v_call: TRBV5-1
j_call: TRBJ2-2

cdr3_aa: CASSTTGQPQHF
cdr3_nt: TGTGCCAGTAGCACAACAGGGCAGCCCCAGCATTTT
clone_size: .
d_call: .
v_call: TRBV19
j_call: TRBJ1-5

cdr3_aa: CASSLAFSGANVLTF
cdr3_nt: TGTGCCAGCAGCTTAGCGTTCTCTGGGGCCAACGTCCTGACTTTC
clone_size: .
d_call: .
v_call: TRBV13
j_call: TRBJ2-6

cdr3_aa: CASSPLRTGGFGYTF
cdr3_nt: TGTGCCAGCAGCCCCCTCCGGACAGGGGGCTTTGGCTACACCTTC
clone_size: .
d_call: TRBD1
v_call: TRBV7-2
j_call: TRBJ1-2

cdr3_aa: CASSQSLAVETQYF
cdr3_nt: TGTGCCAGCAGCCAAAGCCTAGCAGTAGAGACCCAGTACTTC
clone_size: .
d_call: .
v_call: TRBV3-1/TRBV3-2
j_call: TRBJ2-5

cdr3_aa: CASRSLGRVYGYTF
cdr3_nt: TGTGCCAGCAGGTCTCTTGGCAGGGTCTATGGCTACACCTTC
clone_size: .
d_call: .
v_call: TRBV5-8
j_call: TRBJ1-2

cdr3_aa: CASSYFYREANEKLFF
cdr3_nt: TGTGCCAGCAGTTACTTTTACAGGGAAGCTAATGAAAAACTGTTTTTT
clone_size: .
d_call: .
v_call: TRBV6-2/TRBV6-3
j_call: TRBJ1-4

cdr3_aa: CSVEGGGTIYF
cdr3_nt: TGCAGCGTTGAAGGAGGAGGAACCATATATTTT
clone_size: few
d_call: .
v_call: TRBV29-1
j_call: TRBJ1-3

cdr3_aa: CASSPRGSPLHF
cdr3_nt: TGTGCCAGCAGCCCCCGGGGGTCACCCCTCCACTTT
clone_size: .
d_call: .
v_call: TRBV6-5
j_call: TRBJ1-6

cdr3_aa: CASSRYSGGYTF
cdr3_nt: TGTGCCAGCAGTCGTTACAGCGGTGGCTACACCTTC
clone_size: few
d_call: .
v_call: TRBV2
j_call: TRBJ1-2

cdr3_aa: CASSLEGARSPLHF
cdr3_nt: TGTGCCAGCAGCTTGGAGGGGGCGAGGTCACCCCTCCACTTT
clone_size: .
d_call: TRBD1
v_call: TRBV5-4
j_call: TRBJ1-6

cdr3_aa: CASSRSEPLSYNEQFF
cdr3_nt: TGTGCCAGCAGTCGTAGTGAACCCCTTTCCTACAATGAGCAGTTCTTC
clone_size: .
d_call: .
v_call: TRBV2
j_call: TRBJ2-1

cdr3_aa: CATSDRKRRANEQFF
cdr3_nt: TGTGCCACCAGTGATAGAAAGCGGCGGGCGAATGAGCAGTTCTTC
clone_size: .
d_call: .
v_call: TRBV24-1
j_call: TRBJ2-1

cdr3_aa: CATRQGTSNQPQHF
cdr3_nt: TGTGCCACACGACAGGGTACCAGCAATCAGCCCCAGCATTTT
clone_size: once
d_call: TRBD1
v_call: TRBV6-5
j_call: TRBJ1-5

cdr3_aa: CASSLGGGMAFNEQFF
cdr3_nt: TGTGCCAGCAGCTTGGGGGGCGGGATGGCTTTCAATGAGCAGTTCTTC
clone_size: .
d_call: .
v_call: TRBV5-5
j_call: TRBJ2-1

cdr3_aa: CSVEESSGETQYF
cdr3_nt: TGCAGCGTTGAAGAGTCTAGCGGGGAGACCCAGTACTTC
clone_size: .
d_call: TRBD2
v_call: TRBV29-1
j_call: TRBJ2-5

cdr3_aa: CATSDPADTFIRNTQYF
cdr3_nt: TGTGCCACCAGTGATCCGGCGGACACGTTCATTCGAAATACGCAGTATTTT
clone_size: few
d_call: .
v_call: TRBV24-1
j_call: TRBJ2-3

cdr3_aa: CSGRLLNTEAFF
cdr3_nt: TGCAGCGGGCGGTTGTTGAACACTGAAGCTTTCTTT
clone_size: .
d_call: .
v_call: TRBV29-1
j_call: TRBJ1-1

cdr3_aa: CASTRTGSGNTIYF
cdr3_nt: TGTGCCAGCACACGGACAGGGTCGGGAAACACCATATATTTT
clone_size: .
d_call: TRBD1
v_call: TRBV5-6
j_call: TRBJ1-3

cdr3_aa: CASTLGSGTSGAYNEQFF
cdr3_nt: TGTGCCAGCACCTTAGGTTCCGGAACTAGCGGGGCCTACAATGAGCAGTTCTTC
clone_size: few
d_call: TRBD2
v_call: TRBV11-2
j_call: TRBJ2-1

cdr3_aa: CATSEARDRGYEQYF
cdr3_nt: TGTGCCACCAGTGAAGCCCGGGACAGGGGCTACGAGCAGTACTTC
clone_size: .
d_call: TRBD1
v_call: TRBV24-1
j_call: TRBJ2-7

cdr3_aa: CASSRENSEGGEAFF
cdr3_nt: TGTGCCAGCAGTCGAGAAAACTCGGAGGGTGGCGAAGCTTTCTTT
clone_size: .
d_call: .
v_call: TRBV28
j_call: TRBJ1-1

cdr3_aa: CATSGGTGGLADTQYF
cdr3_nt: TGTGCCACCAGTGGGGGGACAGGGGGCCTCGCAGATACGCAGTATTTT
clone_size: .
d_call: TRBD1
v_call: TRBV24-1
j_call: TRBJ2-3

cdr3_aa: CASSPSGGNEQFF
cdr3_nt: TGTGCCAGCAGCCCTTCCGGGGGGAATGAGCAGTTCTTC
clone_size: .
d_call: TRBD2
v_call: TRBV27
j_call: TRBJ2-1

cdr3_aa: CASSVGERTSTDTQYF
cdr3_nt: TGTGCCAGCAGCGTAGGGGAGCGGACCAGCACAGATACGCAGTATTTT
clone_size: .
d_call: .
v_call: TRBV9
j_call: TRBJ2-3